This T cell receptor beta chain was sequenced in a study of cytomegalovirus exposure and HLA in healthy donors. As for the study in general: Out of 398 genotyped donors, about 76% belonged to the Caucasian-associated ancestry cluster. Findings of the study overall: Later findings reportedly placed an Asian-associated ancestry cluster below the approximately 670-donor mean for N-insertions.

Comment on this clone: Its antigen remains unidentified.

60 Vbeta and 13 Jbeta primers were used in PCR. Using immunoSEQ multiplex PCR, the repertoire was profiled, and TCRdb retains in-frame clones only, with some absent. Found here are some 140,000 clones, 65% to 80% of them singletons; the top ten hold around 1.6%. Germline V gives CDR1 LNHNV, CDR2 YYDKDF (reference sequence). The CDR3 spans 14 residues. With V trimmed by 5 bases and J by 3 bases, 4 bases remained unmatched. The clonotype originates from a human donor in good health. Sequences were obtained from PBMCs. The chain uses TRBV15 and TRBJ2-3; 8 bases match TRBD1. CDR3 bases: TGTGCCACCAGCGGCTGGACAGGGACAGATACGCAGTATTTT. The encoded protein is CATSGWTGTDTQYF.